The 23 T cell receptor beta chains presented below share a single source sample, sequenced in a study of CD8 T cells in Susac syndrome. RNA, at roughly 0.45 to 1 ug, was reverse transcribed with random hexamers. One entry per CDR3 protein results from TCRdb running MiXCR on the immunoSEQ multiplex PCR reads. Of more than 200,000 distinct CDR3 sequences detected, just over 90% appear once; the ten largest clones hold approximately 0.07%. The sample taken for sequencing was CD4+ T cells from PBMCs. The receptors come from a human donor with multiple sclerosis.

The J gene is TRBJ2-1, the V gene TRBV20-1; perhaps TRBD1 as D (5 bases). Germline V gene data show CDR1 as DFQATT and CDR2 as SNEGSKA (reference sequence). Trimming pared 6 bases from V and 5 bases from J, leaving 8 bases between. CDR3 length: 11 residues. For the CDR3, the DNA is TGCAGTGCAAGGGGTCACAATGAGCAGTTCTTC. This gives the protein CSARGHNEQFF.

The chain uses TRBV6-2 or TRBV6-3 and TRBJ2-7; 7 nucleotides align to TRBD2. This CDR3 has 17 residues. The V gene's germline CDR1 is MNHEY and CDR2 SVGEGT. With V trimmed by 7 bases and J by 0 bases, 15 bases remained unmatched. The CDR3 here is CASTLLRGSQLSYEQYV. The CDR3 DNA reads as TGTGCCAGCACCTTACTGCGGGGGAGCCAACTCTCCTACGAGCAGTACGTC.

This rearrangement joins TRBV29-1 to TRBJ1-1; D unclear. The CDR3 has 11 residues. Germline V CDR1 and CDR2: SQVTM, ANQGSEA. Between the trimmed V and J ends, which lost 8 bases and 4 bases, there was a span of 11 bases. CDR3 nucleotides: TGCAGCACCGGGCGGGGCACTGAAGCTTTCTTT. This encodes CSTGRGTEAFF. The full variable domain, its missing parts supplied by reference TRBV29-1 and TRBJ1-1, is SAVISQKPSRDICQRGTSLTIQCQVDSQVTMMFWYRQQPGQSLTLIATANQGSEATYESGFVIDKFPISRPNLTFSTLTVSNMSPEDSSIYLCSTGRGTEAFFGQGTRLTVV.

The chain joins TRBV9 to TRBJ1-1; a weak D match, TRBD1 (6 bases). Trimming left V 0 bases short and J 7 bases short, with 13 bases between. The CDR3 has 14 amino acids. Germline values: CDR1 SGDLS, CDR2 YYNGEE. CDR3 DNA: TGTGCCAGCAGCGTAGCTACGGGAGGGGGTGAAGCTTTCTTT. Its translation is CASSVATGGGEAFF.

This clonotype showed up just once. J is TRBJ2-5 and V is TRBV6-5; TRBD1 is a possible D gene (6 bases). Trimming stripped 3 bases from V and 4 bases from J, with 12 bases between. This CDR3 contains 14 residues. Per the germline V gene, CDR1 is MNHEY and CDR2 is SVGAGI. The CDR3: CASSYPGHRETQYF. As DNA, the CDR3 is TGTGCCAGCAGTTATCCGGGACACCGAGAGACCCAGTACTTC.

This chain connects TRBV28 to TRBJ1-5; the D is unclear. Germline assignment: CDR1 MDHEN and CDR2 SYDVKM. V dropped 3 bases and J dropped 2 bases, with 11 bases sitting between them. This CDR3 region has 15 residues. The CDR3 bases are TGTGCCAGCAGTTTGAGGCCCTCTGGCAATCAGCCCCAGCATTTT. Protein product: CASSLRPSGNQPQHF.

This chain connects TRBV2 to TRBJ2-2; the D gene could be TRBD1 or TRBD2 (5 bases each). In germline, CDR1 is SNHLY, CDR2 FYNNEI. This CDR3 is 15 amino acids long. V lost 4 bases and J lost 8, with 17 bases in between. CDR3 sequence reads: CASSVRDPFVGELFF. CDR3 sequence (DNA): TGTGCCAGCAGTGTAAGGGACCCTTTTGTTGGGGAGCTGTTTTTT.

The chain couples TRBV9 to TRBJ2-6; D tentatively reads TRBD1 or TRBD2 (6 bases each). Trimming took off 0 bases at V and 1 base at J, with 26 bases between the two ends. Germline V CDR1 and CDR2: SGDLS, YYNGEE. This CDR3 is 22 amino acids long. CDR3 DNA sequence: TGTGCCAGCAGCGTAGGGGGTAGGGGGGCGATGAGGAATGCGTCTGGGGCCAACGTCCTGACTTTC. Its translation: CASSVGGRGAMRNASGANVLTF.

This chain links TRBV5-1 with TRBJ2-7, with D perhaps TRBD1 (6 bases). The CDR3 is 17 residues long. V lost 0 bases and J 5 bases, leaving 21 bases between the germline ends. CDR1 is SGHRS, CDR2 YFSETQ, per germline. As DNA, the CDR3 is TGCGCCAGCAGCTTGGCCATTTTGACAGGCCTGGGGAACGAGCAGTACTTC. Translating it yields CASSLAILTGLGNEQYF.

CDR3 coding DNA: TGTGCCAGCAGTTCCTTAACTCCGGGACAGATCTATAGCAATCAGCCCCAGCATTTT. It yields the protein CASSSLTPGQIYSNQPQHF. The V and J genes are TRBV6-5 and TRBJ1-5; 7 nucleotides align to TRBD1. V gave up 4 bases and J gave up 0 bases; unmatched junction bases: 15. This CDR3 is 19 amino acids long. CDR1 MNHEY and CDR2 SVGAGI come from the germline V gene.

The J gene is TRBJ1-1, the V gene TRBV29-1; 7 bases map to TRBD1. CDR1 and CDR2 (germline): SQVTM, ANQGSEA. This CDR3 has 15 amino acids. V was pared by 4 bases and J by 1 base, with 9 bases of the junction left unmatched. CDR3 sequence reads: CSVAGGRGTNTEAFF. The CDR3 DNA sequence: TGCAGCGTTGCAGGGGGTAGGGGGACGAACACTGAAGCTTTCTTT.

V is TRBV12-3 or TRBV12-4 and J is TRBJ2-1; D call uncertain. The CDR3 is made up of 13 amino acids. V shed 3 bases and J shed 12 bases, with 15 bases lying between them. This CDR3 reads CASSFNRPEWQFF. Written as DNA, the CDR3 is TGTGCCAGCAGTTTCAATCGTCCTGAATGGCAGTTCTTC.

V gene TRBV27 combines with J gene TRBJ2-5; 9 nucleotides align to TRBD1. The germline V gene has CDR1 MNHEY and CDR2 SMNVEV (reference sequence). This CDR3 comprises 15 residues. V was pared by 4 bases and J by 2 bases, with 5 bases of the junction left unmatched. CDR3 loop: CASSSTGTGQETQYF. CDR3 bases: TGTGCCAGCAGTTCAACCGGGACAGGGCAAGAGACCCAGTACTTC.

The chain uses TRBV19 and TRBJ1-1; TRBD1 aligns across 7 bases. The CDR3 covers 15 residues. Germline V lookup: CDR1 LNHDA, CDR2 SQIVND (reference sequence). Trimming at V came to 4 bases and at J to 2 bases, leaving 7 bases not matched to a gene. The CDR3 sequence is CASSKPGGINTEAFF. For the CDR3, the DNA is TGTGCCAGTAGTAAACCAGGGGGAATTAACACTGAAGCTTTCTTT.

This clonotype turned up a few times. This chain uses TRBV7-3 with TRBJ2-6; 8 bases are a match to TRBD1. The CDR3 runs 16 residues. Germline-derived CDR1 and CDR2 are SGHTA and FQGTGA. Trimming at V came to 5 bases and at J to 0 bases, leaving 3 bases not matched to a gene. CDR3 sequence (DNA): TGTGCCAGCAGCCCGACAGGGGCCTCTGGGGCCAACGTCCTGACTTTC. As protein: CASSPTGASGANVLTF.

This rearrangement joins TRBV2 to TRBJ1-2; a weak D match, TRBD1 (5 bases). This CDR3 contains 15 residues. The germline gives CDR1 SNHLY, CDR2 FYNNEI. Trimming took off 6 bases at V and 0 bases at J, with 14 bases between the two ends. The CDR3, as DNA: TGTGCCAGCAGCGAGGGGTCAGGACCTAACTATGGCTACACCTTC. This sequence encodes CASSEGSGPNYGYTF.

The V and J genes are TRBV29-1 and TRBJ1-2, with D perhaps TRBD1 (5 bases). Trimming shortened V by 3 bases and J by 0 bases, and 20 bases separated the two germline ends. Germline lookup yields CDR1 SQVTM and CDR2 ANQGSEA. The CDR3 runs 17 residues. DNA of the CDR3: TGCAGCGTTGATGGGGCGAGGGGTCGAAAGGCTAACTATGGCTACACCTTC. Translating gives CSVDGARGRKANYGYTF.

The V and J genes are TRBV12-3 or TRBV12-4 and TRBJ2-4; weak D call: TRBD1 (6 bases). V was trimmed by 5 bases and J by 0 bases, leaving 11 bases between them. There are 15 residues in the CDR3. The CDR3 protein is CASSTWGQAKNIQYF. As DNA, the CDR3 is TGTGCCAGCAGTACATGGGGGCAAGCCAAAAACATTCAGTACTTC.

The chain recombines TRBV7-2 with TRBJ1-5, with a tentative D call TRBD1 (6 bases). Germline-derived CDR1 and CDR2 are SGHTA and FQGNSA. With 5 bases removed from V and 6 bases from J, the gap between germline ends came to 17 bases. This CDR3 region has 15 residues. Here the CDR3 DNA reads TGTGCCAGCAGCGTTTACGTGGGGGGCGGTCAGCCCCAGCATTTT. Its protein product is CASSVYVGGGQPQHF.

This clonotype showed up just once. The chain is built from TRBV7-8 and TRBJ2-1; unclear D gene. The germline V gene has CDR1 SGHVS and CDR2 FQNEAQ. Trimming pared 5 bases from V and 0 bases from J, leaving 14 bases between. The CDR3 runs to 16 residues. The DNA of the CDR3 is TGTGCCAGCAGCCCACGGCGGTTTGACTCCTACAATGAGCAGTTCTTC. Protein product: CASSPRRFDSYNEQFF.

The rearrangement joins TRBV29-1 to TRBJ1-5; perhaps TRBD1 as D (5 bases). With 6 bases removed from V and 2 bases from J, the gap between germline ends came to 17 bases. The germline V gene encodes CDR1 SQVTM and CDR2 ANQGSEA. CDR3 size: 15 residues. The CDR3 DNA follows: TGCAGCGTCCAAGACGGGGGTAAGGGCAATCAGCCCCAGCATTTT. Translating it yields CSVQDGGKGNQPQHF.

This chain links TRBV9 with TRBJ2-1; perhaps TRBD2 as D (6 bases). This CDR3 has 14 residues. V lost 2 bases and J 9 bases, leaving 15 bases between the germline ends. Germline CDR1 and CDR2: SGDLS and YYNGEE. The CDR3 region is CASSVAMGGGEQFF. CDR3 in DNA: TGTGCCAGCAGCGTTGCCATGGGAGGAGGTGAGCAGTTCTTC.

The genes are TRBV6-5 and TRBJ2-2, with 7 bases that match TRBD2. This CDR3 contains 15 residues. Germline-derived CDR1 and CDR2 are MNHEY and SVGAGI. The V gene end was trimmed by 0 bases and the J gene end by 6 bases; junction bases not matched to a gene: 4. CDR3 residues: CASSYSGGVSGELFF. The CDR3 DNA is TGTGCCAGCAGTTACTCGGGAGGGGTTTCCGGGGAGCTGTTTTTT.